A single sample gave rise to the 5 T cell receptor beta chains below, sequenced in a study of cytomegalovirus exposure and HLA in healthy donors. The primer mix had 60 Vbeta and 13 Jbeta primers. Sequencing used immunoSEQ multiplex PCR; TCRdb keeps in-frame clones, though not all of them. The sample yields 60,000 to 70,000 clones, 80% seen once. Sample: PBMCs. These TCRs come from a woman in her twenties or thirties in good health and CMV-seronegative.

This rearrangement joins TRBV7-6 to TRBJ2-1; D is possibly TRBD1 (5 bases). Per germline, CDR1 SGHVS and CDR2 FNYEAQ. Trimming pared 5 bases from V and 6 bases from J, leaving 14 bases between. This CDR3 has 14 residues. CDR3 in DNA: TGTGCCAGCAGCCCAACAGACAGCTCCAATGAGCAGTTCTTC. Translated: CASSPTDSSNEQFF.

The chain is built from TRBV29-1 and TRBJ2-5, with a tentative D call TRBD2 (5 bases). The CDR3 has 12 amino acids. The ends were cut back, 4 bases at V and 5 bases at J, with 11 bases in the middle. From germline, CDR1 is SQVTM and CDR2 ANQGSEA. CDR3 DNA sequence: TGCAGCGTTGGTGAGGGTTGGGAGACCCAGTACTTC. Translated, it gives CSVGEGWETQYF.

The rearrangement joins TRBV7-6 to TRBJ2-1; D gene uncertain. The CDR3 is 13 residues long. CDR1 is SGHVS and CDR2 is FNYEAQ in the germline V gene. Trimming took off 5 bases at V and 1 base at J, with 6 bases between the two ends. CDR3 coding DNA: TGTGCCAGCAGCACACAATCCTACAATGAGCAGTTCTTC. Protein: CASSTQSYNEQFF. Variable domain in full (rest from reference TRBV7-6 and TRBJ2-1): GAGVSQSPRYKVTKRGQDVALRCDPISGHVSLYWYRQALGQGPEFLTYFNYEAQQDKSGLPNDRFSAERPEGSISTLTIQRTEQRDSAMYRCASSTQSYNEQFFGPGTRLTVL.

This clone was found a few times. This chain uses TRBV5-4 with TRBJ2-6; 10 nucleotides line up with TRBD2. CDR3 length: 18 residues. V gave up 5 bases and J gave up 0 bases; unmatched junction bases: 8. CDR1 and CDR2 (germline): SGHNT, YYREEE (reference sequence). The CDR3 DNA follows: TGTGCCAGCAGACCTGGACTAGCGGTAACCTCTGGGGCCAACGTCCTGACTTTC. It yields the protein CASRPGLAVTSGANVLTF. Drawing the rest from reference TRBV5-4 and TRBJ2-6, the complete variable domain is ETGVTQSPTHLIKTRGQQVTLRCSSQSGHNTVSWYQQALGQGPQFIFQYYREEENGRGNFPPRFSGLQFPNYSSELNVNALELDDSALYLCASRPGLAVTSGANVLTFGAGSRLTVL.

The chain combines TRBV6-1 with TRBJ2-5; 7 nucleotides align to TRBD1. The germline CDR1 and CDR2 sequences are MNHNS and SASEGT. V gave up 7 bases and J gave up 3 bases; unmatched junction bases: 8. The CDR3 sequence is 14 residues long. This CDR3 reads CASTNTGTEETQYF. The CDR3 bases are TGTGCCAGCACCAACACAGGGACAGAAGAGACCCAGTACTTC.